The T cell receptor beta chain under discussion was sequenced for a study of identical twins. This clonotype appeared a few times. The antigen is undetermined. CDR3 size: 14 residues. Germline CDR1 MNHEY, CDR2 SVGEGT. V gave up 6 bases and J gave up 1 base, with 13 bases separating them. Via MiXCR, TCRdb re-called the 5' RACE reads, giving one row per CDR3 protein. The sample lists some 460,000 distinct CDR3 sequences, approximately 15% occurring once. Study findings and constraints: The degree of excess twin sharing was weaker in beta out-of-frame sequences.

These data also formed part of another study, on yellow fever vaccine responses in identical twins.

This sequence joins TRBV6-2 or TRBV6-3 and TRBJ2-7, with no clear D. Sequencing was done on a sample of CD4+ T cells sorted from blood. The sequence derives from a woman between 18 and 29 years old in good health. The CDR3 is CASRNDLGSYEQYF. CDR3 coding DNA: TGTGCCAGCAGGAATGATTTGGGATCCTACGAGCAGTACTTC.